This T cell receptor (beta chain) was found in a study of human T cells and chemical hapten exposure. Across the whole study: Patients, mostly women, had alopecia areata, alopecia totalis or alopecia universalis. Regarding the study as a whole: Expanded TCRs made up significantly more big CDR3 similarity clusters than controls did. TCRs exceeding a frequency of 1 in 1000 stayed unchanged under DPC sensitization.

Described time point: patch test 3, about 24 weeks after DPC sensitization. Treatment reported: therapeutic diphenylcyclopropenone sensitization with weekly scalp DPC. Using its own MiXCR run on the RACE reads, TCRdb lists one record per CDR3 protein. The sample has about 190,000 distinct CDR3 sequences; more than 20% are singletons. In this sample, this clonotype turned up a few times. Its antigen is unknown. CDR1 is SQVTM, CDR2 ANQGSEA, per germline. V was clipped by 1 base and J by 1 base, with 13 bases between them. CDR3 length equals 15 residues. J is TRBJ2-5 and V is TRBV29-1; no definite D call. This clonotype was sampled from a woman in her thirties or forties with alopecia areata. Some clones in this sample may be carry-over from other donors' samples. This specimen consisted of whole blood, obtained in connection with sensitization to the hapten diphenylcyclopropenone (DPC). CDR3 in DNA: TGCAGCGTTGAAGGTCCCCTATTCGCCCAAGAGACCCAGTACTTC. Its protein product is CSVEGPLFAQETQYF.